One sample yielded the 25 T cell receptor beta chains listed below, sequenced in a study of T cells in localized non-small cell lung cancer. Profiled with immunoSEQ multiplex PCR; TCRdb holds only in-frame clones, not every one. The sample has under 50,000 clones, just over 85% seen once. Sequences were derived from peripheral blood mononuclear cells, sampled before any cancer treatment. Receptor source: a male donor aged 60 or over with stage II lung adenocarcinoma.

The V and J genes are TRBV6-1 and TRBJ2-7; TRBD2 is a possible D gene (6 bases). CDR1 is MNHNS, CDR2 SASEGT, per germline. V was trimmed by 6 bases and J by 2 bases, leaving 17 bases between them. This CDR3 contains 15 residues. In DNA, the CDR3 is TGTGCCAGCAGCCCCGAAGGGGAGGAAACCTACGAGCAGTACTTC. Translated: CASSPEGEETYEQYF.

This clone was detected once. The rearrangement uses TRBV19 and TRBJ2-7; 7 nucleotides align to TRBD1. The CDR3 runs 13 residues. V shed 5 bases, J shed 3 bases, and the junction held 4 bases outside the gene matches. The germline V gene encodes CDR1 LNHDA and CDR2 SQIVND (reference sequence). In nucleotides, the CDR3 is TGTGCCAGTAGTTGGGGACAGCACTACGAGCAGTACTTC. Translated, it gives CASSWGQHYEQYF.

The chain employs TRBV5-1 and TRBJ1-2, with 7 nucleotides matching TRBD1. The CDR3 has 17 residues. J gave up 7 bases and V 3 bases, and 18 bases lay outside the gene matches. Germline CDR1 SGHRS, CDR2 YFSETQ. The CDR3 loop reads CASSSGQRLLDGGGYTF. As DNA, the CDR3 is TGCGCCAGCAGCTCGGGACAGAGACTTCTTGACGGTGGTGGCTACACCTTC.

This clone was counted a single time. The chain joins TRBV28 to TRBJ1-2, with 9 nucleotides matching TRBD1. V was clipped by 1 base and J by 9 bases; unmatched bases: 9. The germline V gene has CDR1 MDHEN and CDR2 SYDVKM. CDR3 length: 15 residues. The CDR3 loop reads CASSLSSDRGLRYTF. CDR3 in DNA: TGTGCCAGCAGTTTATCTTCGGACAGGGGACTACGCTACACCTTC.

Concerning this clone itself: One end of the junction fails to match germline, which may point to a read error. The genes are TRBV7-2 and TRBJ2-5; D uncertain. CDR1 and CDR2 (germline): SGHTA, FQGNSA. This CDR3 has 12 amino acids. The CDR3 spells CASSSSQGTQYF. CDR3 bases: TGTGCCAGCAGCTCAAGCCAAGGGACCCAGTACTTC.

V and J are TRBV7-8 and TRBJ2-5; D might be TRBD2 (6 bases). Germline V CDR1 and CDR2: SGHVS, FQNEAQ. The ends were cut back, 6 bases at V and 5 bases at J, with 19 bases in the middle. The CDR3 is made up of 15 amino acids. The CDR3 coding sequence is TGTGCCAGCAGTCGACTGGGACTCGAGGTGGAGACCCAGTACTTC. Protein: CASSRLGLEVETQYF.

A few counts support this clone. J is TRBJ1-2 and V is TRBV19; 9 nucleotides match TRBD1. CDR3 length equals 14 residues. Trimming took 4 bases from V and 4 from J; bases not matched to a gene: 4. The germline CDR1 and CDR2 sequences are LNHDA and SQIVND (reference sequence). CDR3 residues: CASSTTGGGYGYTF. The CDR3 DNA sequence: TGTGCCAGTAGTACCACAGGGGGCGGCTATGGCTACACCTTC.

CDR3 nucleotide sequence: TGCGCCAGCAGCTACGACGGAATTAGCACAGATACGCAGTATTTT. Its translation is CASSYDGISTDTQYF. J is TRBJ2-3 and V is TRBV5-1; D ambiguous. The CDR3 runs 15 residues. Trimming cost V 3 bases and J 0 bases, with 11 bases left between them. Germline V gene lookup returns CDR1 SGHRS and CDR2 YFSETQ.

The genes are TRBV2 and TRBJ1-2, with D possibly being TRBD1 (6 bases). Germline-derived CDR1 and CDR2 are SNHLY and FYNNEI. Between the trimmed V and J ends, which lost 4 bases and 2 bases, there was a span of 11 bases. There are 14 residues in the CDR3. CDR3 amino acids: CASSVTGKNYGYTF. The CDR3 region has the DNA TGTGCCAGCAGTGTAACAGGGAAAAACTATGGCTACACCTTC.

The V call is TRBV4-1, the J call TRBJ2-5; D gene uncertain. Germline CDR1 is MGHRA and CDR2 is YSYEKL. Trimming pared 4 bases from V and 0 bases from J, leaving 9 bases between. This CDR3 has 14 residues. CDR3 sequence reads: CASSPSRYQETQYF. DNA of the CDR3: TGCGCCAGCAGCCCAAGCCGGTACCAAGAGACCCAGTACTTC.

This clone occurred a few times. V is TRBV5-1 and J is TRBJ2-7; D call uncertain. Germline V gene sequence: CDR1 SGHRS, CDR2 YFSETQ. The CDR3 loop spans 12 amino acids. Trimming removed 4 bases at V and 5 bases at J, with 10 bases between. The CDR3 nucleotides read TGCGCCAGCAGCCTCGGTTTCCACGAGCAGTACTTC. Residues: CASSLGFHEQYF.

The genes are TRBV4-1 and TRBJ1-5; D possibly corresponds to TRBD1 (5 bases). Trimming removed 8 bases from V and 4 bases from J, with 24 bases in between. Germline V gene lookup returns CDR1 MGHRA and CDR2 YSYEKL. The CDR3 covers 17 residues. CDR3 loop: CASASSDRREINQPQHF. The CDR3 coding sequence is TGCGCCAGCGCCTCTAGTGACCGCAGGGAGATAAATCAGCCCCAGCATTTT.

This chain joins TRBV11-2 and TRBJ2-7; a weak D match, TRBD1 (5 bases). The length of the CDR3 is 16 residues. Germline assignment: CDR1 SGHAT and CDR2 FQNNGV. V lost 1 base and J lost 2, with 15 bases in between. CDR3 amino acids: CASSLVAGPRTYEQYF. The CDR3 bases are TGTGCCAGCAGCTTAGTGGCAGGGCCCCGAACCTACGAGCAGTACTTC.

The chain carries TRBV19 and TRBJ2-1; no clear D. CDR1 is LNHDA and CDR2 is SQIVND in the germline V gene (reference sequence). The V end lost 5 bases, the J end lost 6 bases, and 11 bases lay between the germline ends. The CDR3 is made up of 13 amino acids. CDR3 in amino acids: CASSPWGGNEQFF. Here the CDR3 DNA reads TGTGCCAGTAGTCCGTGGGGTGGCAATGAGCAGTTCTTC.

The chain has TRBV6-5 and TRBJ1-6; tentative D call: TRBD1 (5 bases). This CDR3 region has 14 residues. Germline V gene sequence: CDR1 MNHEY, CDR2 SVGAGI. Trimming took 6 bases from V and 7 from J, leaving 13 bases between them. The CDR3 sequence: CASRTQGENSPLHF. The CDR3, as DNA: TGTGCCAGCAGGACTCAGGGTGAAAATTCACCCCTCCACTTT.

The chain employs TRBV28 and TRBJ2-7; D possibly matches TRBD1 or TRBD2 (5 bases each). The CDR3 is made up of 14 amino acids. The V and J ends lost 4 bases and 3 bases respectively, with 13 bases between them. The germline V gene has CDR1 MDHEN and CDR2 SYDVKM. CDR3 DNA: TGTGCCAGCAGTTCCCCCGGGGCAGACTACGAGCAGTACTTC. Translated, it gives CASSSPGADYEQYF. The full variable domain, rest sourced from reference TRBV28 and TRBJ2-7, is DVKVTQSSRYLVKRTGEKVFLECVQDMDHENMFWYRQDPGLGLRLIYFSYDVKMKEKGDIPEGYSVSREKKERFSLILESASTNQTSMYLCASSSPGADYEQYFGPGTRLTVT.

The chain uses TRBV2 and TRBJ2-7; the match to TRBD1 covers 8 bases. This CDR3 region has 15 residues. The V gene end was trimmed by 5 bases and the J gene end by 4 bases; junction bases not matched to a gene: 10. The germline V gene encodes CDR1 SNHLY and CDR2 FYNNEI. This CDR3 reads CASSRRDRLGYEQYF. As DNA, the CDR3 is TGTGCCAGCAGTCGTAGGGACAGGTTAGGGTACGAGCAGTACTTC.

This clone is a singleton in its sample. The chain uses TRBV5-1 and TRBJ1-3; the D is unclear. Germline CDR1 reads SGHRS; CDR2 reads YFSETQ. Trimming stripped 4 bases from V and 0 bases from J, with 11 bases between. The CDR3 sequence is 15 residues long. DNA of the CDR3: TGCGCCAGCAGCCCCCGGGCCGGCTCTGGAAACACCATATATTTT. As protein: CASSPRAGSGNTIYF.

The CDR3 DNA sequence: TGTGCCAGCAGTTTAGGGGGGGCGAGGGGCTACACCTTC. It specifies CASSLGGARGYTF. This chain connects TRBV6-5 to TRBJ1-2, with D possibly TRBD1 on 6 matching bases. V lost 4 bases and J lost 8, with 14 bases in between. The CDR3 spans 13 residues. Germline V gives CDR1 MNHEY, CDR2 SVGAGI.

This chain connects TRBV6-5 to TRBJ2-7; D is undetermined. Trimming left V 0 bases short and J 0 bases short, with 3 bases between. The CDR3 runs to 13 residues. The V gene's germline CDR1 is MNHEY and CDR2 SVGAGI. The CDR3 loop reads CASSYSISYEQYF. CDR3 nucleotide sequence: TGTGCCAGCAGTTACTCGATCTCCTACGAGCAGTACTTC.

This chain joins TRBV18 and TRBJ2-5, with 11 bases identical to TRBD1. Per germline, CDR1 KGHSH and CDR2 LQKENI. V was clipped by 4 bases and J by 5 bases; unmatched bases: 6. The CDR3 is 15 amino acids. The CDR3, as DNA: TGTGCCAGCTCACTGCGGGACAGGGGGTTGGAGACCCAGTACTTC. Translating gives CASSLRDRGLETQYF.

The chain combines TRBV12-5 with TRBJ2-5, with TRBD1 matching over 9 bases. Trimming cost V 4 bases and J 4 bases; bases outside gene matches: 4. Per the germline V gene, CDR1 is LGHNT and CDR2 is FRNRAP. The CDR3 contains 14 residues. CDR3 protein: CASGSDRGGETQYF. The DNA for the CDR3 is TGTGCTAGTGGTTCGGACAGGGGAGGAGAGACCCAGTACTTC.

The chain employs TRBV29-1 and TRBJ2-1; no clear D. Trimming left V 0 bases short and J 4 bases short, with 7 bases between. Germline CDR1 is SQVTM and CDR2 is ANQGSEA. This CDR3 is built from 13 residues. CDR3 sequence reads: CSVEDSRYNEQFF. In nucleotides, the CDR3 is TGCAGCGTTGAAGATTCGAGGTACAATGAGCAGTTCTTC.

The V call is TRBV5-1, the J call TRBJ1-1, with a tentative D call TRBD1 (5 bases). V dropped 4 bases and J dropped 0 bases, with 10 bases sitting between them. This CDR3 comprises 14 residues. CDR1 is SGHRS and CDR2 is YFSETQ in the germline V gene. The CDR3 DNA is TGCGCCAGCAGCCCAGGGCCTATGAACACTGAAGCTTTCTTT. It specifies CASSPGPMNTEAFF.

This chain connects TRBV4-1 to TRBJ1-5; TRBD1 matches at 8 bases. The CDR3 totals 16 residues. Trimming at V came to 5 bases and at J to 0 bases, leaving 6 bases not matched to a gene. The germline gives CDR1 MGHRA, CDR2 YSYEKL. The CDR3 loop is CASSLTGETSNQPQHF. DNA of the CDR3: TGCGCCAGCAGCTTGACAGGGGAAACTAGCAATCAGCCCCAGCATTTT.